This passage covers 8 T cell receptor beta chains from one sample sequenced in a study of T cell repertoires in aging, cancer and after chemotherapy. Multiplex touch-down PCR with TRB-A/B primers amplified rearranged V-D-J TRB sequences. TCRdb ran MiXCR on the multiplex PCR reads and lists one entry per CDR3 protein. The table lists over 8,000 distinct CDR3 sequences, about 38% of them singletons. Peripheral blood genomic DNA, not sorted cells or RNA, was the template. The sample comprised blood. These receptors originate from a human donor with a solid tumor.

Only a few counts were recorded for this clonotype. This chain uses TRBV11-1 with TRBJ2-5, with 9 bases matching TRBD2. Per the germline V gene, CDR1 is SGHAT and CDR2 is FQDESV (reference sequence). Losses at the gene ends were 5 bases for V and 6 bases for J; bases not matched to a gene: 10. The CDR3 runs to 15 residues. DNA of the CDR3: TGTGCCAGCAGCCCCGCAGCGGGGGGCCGAAAGACCCAGTACTTC. This codes for CASSPAAGGRKTQYF.

The V gene is TRBV6-1, the J gene TRBJ1-6; possibly TRBD1 for D (5 bases). The length of the CDR3 is 14 residues. Per germline, CDR1 MNHNS and CDR2 SASEGT. V lost 3 bases to trimming and J lost 8 bases, with 11 bases between them. Here the CDR3 reads CASSESGGDSPLHF. Here the CDR3 DNA reads TGTGCCAGCAGTGAGAGCGGGGGTGATTCACCCCTCCACTTT.

Worth noting for this clonotype: With a much larger clone just one base away, this may be a read error. The V call is TRBV29-1, the J call TRBJ2-5; a possible D gene is TRBD2 (6 bases). The CDR3 is 13 amino acids. The V end was cut by 6 bases, the J end by 3 bases, with 14 bases between. Germline V lookup: CDR1 SQVTM, CDR2 ANQGSEA. The CDR3 coding sequence is TGCAGCGTCCAGGCTAGCGCGGAAGAGACCCAGTACTTC. Protein: CSVQASAEETQYF.

This chain uses TRBV5-5 with TRBJ2-1; no clear D gene. The germline V gene has CDR1 SGHKS and CDR2 YYEKEE (reference sequence). The CDR3 runs to 13 residues. Trimming took 0 bases from V and 7 from J, leaving 8 bases between them. CDR3 coding DNA: TGTGCCAGCAGCTTGGGACTTCTAAATGAGCAGTTCTTC. It is translated as CASSLGLLNEQFF.

This clonotype was recorded a few times. The V and J genes are TRBV6-6 and TRBJ2-5; 7 nucleotides match TRBD2. V dropped 7 bases and J dropped 5; count of bases not matched to a gene: 4. The CDR3 is made up of 12 amino acids. Germline-derived CDR1 and CDR2 are MNHNY and SVGAGI (reference sequence). The CDR3: CASTYGRETQYF. The CDR3 nucleotides read TGTGCCAGCACCTACGGGAGGGAGACCCAGTACTTC.

V gene TRBV27 combines with J gene TRBJ1-1, with 8 nucleotides matching TRBD1. Trimming took 5 bases from V and 1 from J; bases not matched to a gene: 9. The CDR3 consists of 16 residues. Germline V gene data show CDR1 as MNHEY and CDR2 as SMNVEV (reference sequence). CDR3: CASSPDRGGQNTEAFF. Written as DNA, the CDR3 is TGTGCCAGCAGTCCCGACAGGGGTGGACAGAACACTGAAGCTTTCTTT.

This chain uses TRBV5-6 with TRBJ1-6; a weak D match, TRBD1 (5 bases). V lost 0 bases, J lost 2 bases, and 6 bases lay in between. Germline V lookup: CDR1 SGHDT, CDR2 YYEEEE. The length of the CDR3 is 15 residues. Here the CDR3 DNA reads TGTGCCAGCAGCTTGGAGGGGCCCTATAATTCACCCCTCCACTTT. Protein product: CASSLEGPYNSPLHF.

The rearrangement joins TRBV19 to TRBJ1-2, with TRBD1 identical over 7 bases. Trimming at V came to 3 bases and at J to 5 bases, leaving 3 bases not matched to a gene. The CDR3 spans 13 residues. The germline gives CDR1 LNHDA, CDR2 SQIVND (reference sequence). This chain's CDR3 is CASSIGTAYGYTF. CDR3 nucleotides: TGTGCCAGTAGTATCGGGACAGCTTATGGCTACACCTTC.